The clone carrying this T cell receptor beta chain has only a few counts. V was trimmed by 6 bases and J by 4 bases, leaving 9 bases between them. Per the germline V gene, CDR1 is MNHEY and CDR2 is SVGAGI. CDR3 length: 13 residues. These data originate in a study of blood T cell repertoires in COVID-19. The data were produced by immunoSEQ multiplex PCR, yet TCRdb's version contains in-frame clones alone and is incomplete. This sample yields nearly 300,000 clones, of which roughly 89% are seen a single time; less than 3.5% belongs to the top ten. The sequencing sample was made of PBMCs or T cells enriched from blood (not recorded which). The clonotype originates from a woman between 50 and 59 years old who had been exposed to COVID-19. The gene calls are TRBV6-5 and TRBJ1-4; D remains ambiguous. The CDR3 here is CASSLENNEKLFF. Here the CDR3 DNA reads TGTGCCAGCAGCCTAGAGAATAATGAAAAACTGTTTTTT.